The sequence of this T cell receptor beta chain was determined in a study of shared clonotypes between healthy human individuals. The study drew all its donors from Caucasian adults living in Nashville, Tennessee. Produced via immunoSEQ multiplex PCR; TCRdb's table is partial and in-frame only. The sample records some 500,000 clones, 90% to 96% being singletons. Study-level findings and limits: Having only a few donors restricted how much genetic and exposure-history diversity was captured.

The V end was cut by 3 bases, the J end by 7 bases, with 13 bases between. Germline CDR1 and CDR2: MDHEN and SYDVKM. The length of the CDR3 is 15 residues. Regarding this clone: Its antigen remains unknown.

The receptor's source is a woman aged 25 to 39 in good health. Specimen: naive CD4+ T cells sorted from blood. Subset specified: CD45RA+ positively selected. The V and J genes are TRBV28 and TRBJ1-6; D may be TRBD1 (5 bases). For the CDR3, the DNA is TGTGCCAGCAGTTTTTGGGGACCGGGGAATTCACCCCTCCACTTT. It codes for CASSFWGPGNSPLHF.